This entry lists 4 T cell receptor beta chains sequenced from one sample in a study of siplizumab effects on memory and regulatory T cells. Data came from immunoSEQ multiplex PCR; TCRdb stores just in-frame clones and leaves some out. The data hold approximately 100,000 clones, with over 85% observed a single time. Sequenced input: non-Treg CD4+ T cells sorted from blood. These receptors originate from a human donor in good health.

The rearrangement joins TRBV18 to TRBJ1-5; D is uncertain. The CDR3 has 13 amino acids. Germline CDR1 KGHSH, CDR2 LQKENI. V lost 3 bases, J lost 5 bases, and 8 bases lay in between. For the CDR3, the DNA is TGTGCCAGCTCACCTGGCCAAGATCAGCCCCAGCATTTT. Translated, it gives CASSPGQDQPQHF.

The V call is TRBV7-2, the J call TRBJ1-2; D gene ambiguous. CDR1 and CDR2 from the germline V gene are SGHTA and FQGNSA. The CDR3 totals 13 residues. The ends were cut back, 4 bases at V and 5 bases at J, with 11 bases in the middle. CDR3: CASSSRGGYGYTF. The CDR3 DNA sequence: TGTGCCAGCAGCTCACGGGGAGGGTATGGCTACACCTTC.

The chain is built from TRBV7-9 and TRBJ1-1; no definite D call. Trimming cost V 3 bases and J 0 bases, with 8 bases left between them. Germline lookup yields CDR1 SEHNR and CDR2 FQNEAQ (reference sequence). The length of the CDR3 is 14 residues. CDR3 DNA: TGTGCCAGCAGCTTTAACGGCATGAACACTGAAGCTTTCTTT. This gives the protein CASSFNGMNTEAFF.

The chain recombines TRBV7-2 with TRBJ2-1; the D is unclear. The CDR3 runs to 14 residues. Germline V gene sequence: CDR1 SGHTA, CDR2 FQGNSA. With 4 bases removed from V and 2 bases from J, the gap between germline ends came to 9 bases. The CDR3 nucleotides read TGTGCCAGCAGCTCCCCGCAGACCTACAATGAGCAGTTCTTC. Amino acids: CASSSPQTYNEQFF.